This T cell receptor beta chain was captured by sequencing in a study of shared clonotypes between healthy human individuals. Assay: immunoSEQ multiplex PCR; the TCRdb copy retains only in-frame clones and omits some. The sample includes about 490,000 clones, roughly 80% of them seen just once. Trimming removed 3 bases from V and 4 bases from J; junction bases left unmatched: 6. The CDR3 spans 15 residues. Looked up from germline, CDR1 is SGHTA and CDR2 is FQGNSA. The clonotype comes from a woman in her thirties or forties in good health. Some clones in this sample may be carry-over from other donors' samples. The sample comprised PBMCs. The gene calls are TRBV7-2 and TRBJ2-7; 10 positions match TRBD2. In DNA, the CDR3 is TGTGCCAGCAGCTTTCCCCCGACTAGCGGGTACGAGCAGTACTTC. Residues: CASSFPPTSGYEQYF.